The sequence of this T cell receptor beta chain was determined in a study of graft-versus-host responses after intestinal transplantation (dated by TCRdb to 2020 to 2023). Concerning the study at large: The transplants that recipients received were multivisceral, liver-intestinal, or isolated intestinal. Every recipient was given anti-thymocyte globulin induction, then maintenance tacrolimus and steroids for 2 to 3 years. To identify alloreactive clones, pre-transplant mixed lymphocyte reaction products were sequenced and compared with unstimulated pre-transplant donor and recipient T cells. After intestinal transplantation, graft-versus-host and host-versus-graft alloreactive T cell clones in the graft, circulation and bone marrow were tracked using bulk TCR-beta CDR3 sequencing. Instead of going to the commercial service, samples from three later patients were sequenced in-house on an Illumina MiSeq and processed with MiXCR. The cohort enrolled under 25 intestinal transplant recipients including one retransplant, and a few patients lacking pretransplant specimens were excluded. A peak of at least 4% donor T cells among recipient peripheral blood mononuclear cells was the definition used for donor T cell macrochimerism.

The trim is 0 bases for V and 4 bases for J, with a gap of 19 bases between the germline ends. From its cysteine to its phenylalanine, the CDR3 spans 17 amino acids. Only the CDR3 portion is preserved as DNA: 51 bases, with reading frame beginning at the first base. From a lookup of the germline V gene, CDR1 and CDR2 are MGHRA and YSYEKL. The sample's time point label, decoded: cells obtained before transplantation from donor or recipient. CD3+CD4+ and CD3+CD8+ populations were FACS-sorted from unstimulated pre-transplant donor and recipient cells taken from spleen or lymph nodes. Libraries were constructed by the immunoSEQ multiplex PCR assay. In most patients, genomic DNA was isolated using the Qiagen DNeasy Blood and Tissue Kit and sent frozen to Adaptive Biotechnologies for TCR sequencing. Adaptive Biotechnologies carried out high-throughput TCR-beta CDR3 sequencing of genomic DNA for most patients. On the study's bioinformatics: TCR sequencing data were retrieved from Adaptive's ImmunoSEQ software for 15 to 20 patients, whereas three other patients were processed with MiXCR and VDJtools. To correct CD4 versus CD8 sorting errors, any sequence found in both subsets at a frequency ratio below 5:1 was removed. CDR3 nucleotide sequences shared between donor and recipient were removed because the origin of such sequences could not be assigned. To be classed as alloreactive, a clone needed at least 2-fold expansion over unstimulated cells and a minimum CFSE-low frequency of 0.002% (template counts) or 0.001% (read counts). Mappable clones were those detected in sequenced pre-transplant spleen, lymph node, or MLR CFSE-low populations of the donor or recipient. Cumulative frequency of alloreactive clones was calculated as a percentage of all sequences weighted by copy number. TCRdb obtained this table from immuneACCESS and retained in-frame rearrangements with V and J assigned. These tables miss some clones; where compared with another copy, unresolved V genes account for less than half of the shortfall, and the remainder is unexplained. V, J and clone size reflect that table, while D and trimming were determined from the DNA. This sample has about 41,000 clones in its table, and roughly 95% of those were observed once. About 0.54% of the sample rests with the top ten.

Summary of the overall study and its limitations: Early after transplant, declines in HvG clones were associated with peak levels of circulating GvH clones. In the allografts of patients with donor T cell macrochimerism, GvH to HvG T cell clonal ratios were high. Conclusions were limited by the relatively low number and heterogeneity of intestinal transplant patients. GvH clones were detected in recipient bone marrow, and some of these GvH clones were observed earlier in ileal mucosa or blood, consistent with an intestinal mucosal origin.

Concerning this clone: The antigen this receptor binds is unknown. It has no much larger one-base neighbor in the sample; base qualities were not kept.

Material: unstimulated CD8+ T cells sorted from spleen or lymph node cells, obtained before transplant. The chain is assembled from TRBV4-1 and TRBJ2-7, with TRBD1 perhaps the D gene, on 6 matching bases. The clonotype comes from a human donor who was the organ donor for an intestinal transplant. DNA sequence: TGCGCCAGCAGCCAAGAATTAGTTGTGCAGGGGTTGTACGAGCAGTACTTC. Translation gives CASSQELVVQGLYEQYF.